This entry is about one TCR beta chain. The antigen it recognizes is unknown. Qualities for individual bases were not recorded, and no much larger clone is one base off. These data are taken from a study of blood T cell repertoires in COVID-19 (dated by TCRdb to the early 2020s). Background on the whole study: Collaborator samples came from the United States, Italy and Spain and covered acute and convalescent phases of COVID-19. The material from the prospective study consisted of cDNA or gDNA derived from T cells, B-cell-depleted T cells, or PBMCs. Deeply sampled blood TCRbeta repertoires from subjects exposed to, actively infected with, or recovered from COVID-19 were included in the dataset. The repertoires were made available in a free public database intended to serve as a resource for research on the immune response to SARS-CoV-2. The samples were drawn from the first 160 participants of the ongoing ImmuneRACE study and from roughly 1,300 subjects provided by 6 global collaborators. A de-identified subject ID, COVID-19 status, age in years and sex were almost always included in the sample metadata. HLA class I and class II types, where available, came from metadata supplied by the sample provider rather than from assay-based typing.

The immunoSEQ Assay, a bias-controlled multiplex PCR, was used to amplify TCRbeta CDR3 regions from genomic DNA. The authors' pipeline ran thus. The number of nucleated cells in each sample was estimated from the amplification of reference gene primers within the assay. Sequence reads were collapsed and filtered to measure the absolute abundance of every unique TCRbeta CDR3 rearrangement. For each sample, productive Simpson clonality was calculated as the square root of Simpson's diversity index over productive rearrangements. Here the immuneACCESS table is served through TCRdb, limited to in-frame sequences with V and J called. Missing clones are a known gap in these copies; in checked studies unresolved V genes cover under half, and the rest lacks a known reason. The V and J calls and clone size are taken from that table; D and trimming were inferred from the DNA. The table for this sample lists tens of thousands of clones; 88% of them were counted only once. Of the sample, approximately 5% is held by the ten largest clones.

Taken from cysteine to phenylalanine, the CDR3 has 15 residues. Only CDR3 DNA remains: 45 bases, in frame from the first base. In the germline V gene, CDR1 corresponds to SGHTA and CDR2 to FQGNSA. The trim is 1 base for V and 7 bases for J, with a gap of 14 bases between the germline ends. Collaborating institutions collected whole blood in K2EDTA tubes following their own protocols. Collaborator samples were shipped for TCRbeta analysis as frozen whole blood, isolated PBMCs, or DNA extracted from either sample type. Findings and caveats that apply to the study as a whole: Clinical and demographic metadata were provided uncurated, with the amount varying by source and participant.

The chain is encoded by TRBV7-2 joined to TRBJ1-5, with a tentative D gene TRBD1 over 5 matching bases. Material: peripheral blood. This receptor was identified in a human donor in a cohort sampled during active COVID-19. In nucleotide form, the sequence is TGTGCCAGCAGCTTAGTCACGGGCGGGGGGCAGCCCCAGCATTTT. This yields the protein CASSLVTGGGQPQHF.